This T cell receptor beta chain was recovered during a study of PD-1 blockade in classical Hodgkin lymphoma. With 7 bases removed from V and 6 bases from J, the gap between germline ends came to 16 bases. Germline CDR1 MNHEY, CDR2 SVGAGI. CDR3 length equals 14 residues. The assay was immunoSEQ multiplex PCR, and TCRdb's table has in-frame clones only and misses some. The sample comprises tens of thousands of clones, over 80% of which are singletons, and 7% to 9.5% rests with the top ten. All patients relapsed after autologous stem cell transplantation, and brentuximab vedotin exposure varied. The input for sequencing was peripheral blood mononuclear cells (PBMCs), taken at baseline. This clonotype originated in a human donor with classical Hodgkin lymphoma. This chain connects TRBV6-5 to TRBJ1-5; D is perhaps TRBD1 (6 bases). In DNA, the CDR3 is TGTGCCAGCAAACCAGGGGTGGGCGGTCAGCCCCAGCATTTT. It encodes CASKPGVGGQPQHF.